This is a list of T cell receptor beta chains from one sample in a study of spatial heterogeneity in lung cancer. TCRdb recomputed calls from the 5' RACE reads with MiXCR, one row per CDR3 protein. Among tens of thousands of distinct CDR3 sequences listed, 7% were seen once. Sequenced material: PBMCs, taken at surgery. The origin of the receptors is a male donor with early-stage non-small cell lung cancer. Each CDR3 is given with its conserved first and last residue. A D gene is named only where the DNA matches it firmly. Clone size appears in some rows only: once, few, many, or a class for an expanded clone.

j_call clone_size v_call d_call cdr3_nt cdr3_aa
TRBJ2-7 many TRBV18 TRBD2 TGTGCCAGCTCACCACGAAGCGGGAGTGGCGAGCAGTACTTC CASSPRSGSGEQYF
TRBJ2-5 many TRBV20-1 TRBD2 TGCAGTGGGCGGGGGAATCAAGAGACCCAGTACTTC CSGRGNQETQYF
TRBJ2-4 few TRBV5-6 NA TGTGCCAGCAGCTTTACTGGGGCAGGGAACATTCAGTACTTC CASSFTGAGNIQYF
TRBJ2-2 NA TRBV6-4 NA TGTGCCAGCAGTTCAACAGGGAAAACCGGGGAGCTGTTTTTT CASSSTGKTGELFF
TRBJ1-2 many TRBV14 NA TGTGCCAGCAGCCCCCAGGGGTTAGGTGGCTACACCTTC CASSPQGLGGYTF
TRBJ1-4 many TRBV28 NA TGTGCCAGCAGTGAGGAAAAACTGTTTTTT CASSEEKLFF
TRBJ2-7 many TRBV20-1 NA TGCAGTGCTACCGGGACCTTGGGCGAGCAGTACTTC CSATGTLGEQYF
TRBJ2-7 many TRBV3-1 NA TGTGCCAGCAGCCCTTCGCAAATGGGGCAGGTCTCCTACGAGCAGTACTTC CASSPSQMGQVSYEQYF
TRBJ2-1 many TRBV6-6 NA TGTGCCAGCACCGGATCTGAATCCAATGAGCAGTTCTTC CASTGSESNEQFF
TRBJ2-3 many TRBV10-3 TRBD2 TGTGCCACCAATAGCGGGAGTTACACAGATACGCAGTATTTT CATNSGSYTDTQYF
TRBJ2-1 many TRBV20-1 NA TGCAGTGCTAGACCCATGGCGGGGACCCTCTCCTACAATGAGCAGTTCTTC CSARPMAGTLSYNEQFF
TRBJ2-4 medium-sized TRBV28 NA TGTGCCAGCAGTCCCAGTTCCCTAGCCAAAAACATTCAGTACTTC CASSPSSLAKNIQYF
TRBJ2-5 NA TRBV12-3/TRBV12-4 NA TGTGCCAGCAGTTTCGGGCGGAGAGAGACCCAGTACTTC CASSFGRRETQYF
TRBJ1-5 many TRBV12-3/TRBV12-4 NA TGTGCCAGCAGTGGTGGCAGCCACAATCAGCCCCAGCATTTT CASSGGSHNQPQHF
TRBJ1-2 medium-sized TRBV10-2 TRBD1 TGCGCCAGCAGTGATAACAGGGGAAGTGGCTACACCTTC CASSDNRGSGYTF
TRBJ2-6 many TRBV28 NA TGTGCCAGCATAGGCAGGGGCTCTGGGGCCAACGTCCTGACTTTC CASIGRGSGANVLTF
TRBJ1-2 medium-sized TRBV6-6 TRBD1 TGTGCCAGCAATCCCGGACAGGGCGGATATGGCTACACCTTC CASNPGQGGYGYTF
TRBJ1-5 few TRBV7-9 NA TGTGCCAGCAGCTTTAGTTCCCTTCGAGGATCAGGGGCCCAGCATTTT CASSFSSLRGSGAQHF
TRBJ1-5 many TRBV2 NA TGTGCCAGCAGTGGAGGTAGCAATCAGCCCCAGCATTTT CASSGGSNQPQHF
TRBJ2-7 few TRBV4-3 TRBD1 TGCGCCAGCAGCCGAGGGGGCCCCGATATGGAGCAGTACTTC CASSRGGPDMEQYF
TRBJ1-1 many TRBV19 NA TGTGCCAGTAGTATCCTCGGGATAGGGAGCACTGAAGCTTTCTTT CASSILGIGSTEAFF
TRBJ2-5 many TRBV24-1 TRBD1 TGTGCCACCGGAGAGGGGGCTTTAGAGACCCAGTACTTC CATGEGALETQYF
TRBJ2-3 many TRBV6-5 TRBD2 TGTGCCAGCAGCCTGGGACTAGCAAGCACAGATACGCAGTATTTT CASSLGLASTDTQYF
TRBJ2-3 many TRBV4-2 NA TGTGCCAGCAGCCAAATGGCCCTTTCAGATACGCAGTATTTT CASSQMALSDTQYF
TRBJ1-5 many TRBV12-3/TRBV12-4 NA TGTGCCAGCAGTTTGAGGGGCTCGGGGGCAAGCAATCAGCCCCAGCATTTT CASSLRGSGASNQPQHF
TRBJ1-2 NA TRBV7-3 NA TGTGCCAGCAGCTTAAAGAGTGACAGCTTCTATGGCTACACCTTC CASSLKSDSFYGYTF
TRBJ1-1 many TRBV20-1 NA TGCAGTGCTAGAGGGTGGGCTTCGGGGGAAGCTTTCTTT CSARGWASGEAFF
TRBJ2-7 many TRBV5-1 NA TGCGCCAGCAGCTTGAAACAGGGCTTCTACGAGCAGTACTTC CASSLKQGFYEQYF
TRBJ2-2 NA TRBV6-1 TRBD1 TGTGCCAGCAGTATGGAGACAGGGAGAACCGGGGAGCTGTTTTTT CASSMETGRTGELFF
TRBJ2-3 NA TRBV30 TRBD2 TGTGCCTGTTCGACTAGCGGGAGGGCCTCGGATACGCAGTATTTT CACSTSGRASDTQYF
TRBJ1-5 many TRBV5-1 TRBD1 TGCGCCAGCAGCTTGGAACAGGGGCAGCCCCAGCATTTT CASSLEQGQPQHF
TRBJ2-2 many TRBV14 NA TGTGCCAGCAGCTCATTCGGGAGAACGAACACCGGGGAGCTGTTTTTT CASSSFGRTNTGELFF
TRBJ1-6 many TRBV20-1 NA TGCAGTGCTGGCGGAGGGGCGTATGATTCACCCCTCCACTTT CSAGGGAYDSPLHF
TRBJ2-7 NA TRBV6-5 TRBD1 TGTGCCAGCTCTACAGGGGGTCACGGGGCCGAGCAGTACTTC CASSTGGHGAEQYF
TRBJ2-7 few TRBV28 NA TGTGCCAGCAGTTTGCAGGGTCCCTACGAGCAGTACTTC CASSLQGPYEQYF
TRBJ1-3 NA TRBV7-8 NA TGTGCCAGCAGCCTCGCGGGGATCTCTGGAAACACCATATATTTT CASSLAGISGNTIYF
TRBJ2-7 many TRBV29-1 NA TGCAGCGTTGCGGGTCACTACGAGCAGTACTTC CSVAGHYEQYF
TRBJ2-7 NA TRBV4-1 TRBD1 TGCGCCAGCAGCCCTGGGACAGGCTCCTACGAGCAGTACTTC CASSPGTGSYEQYF
TRBJ1-5 many TRBV2 NA TGTGCCAGCAGGTATAATCAGCCCCAGCATTTT CASRYNQPQHF
TRBJ2-2 many TRBV20-1 NA TGCAGTGCTAGGACATTAGGGGGATTAGGCGGGGAGCTGTTTTTT CSARTLGGLGGELFF
TRBJ2-5 many TRBV4-2 NA TGTGCCAGCAGCCAAGGGACAGCCCAAGAGACCCAGTACTTC CASSQGTAQETQYF
TRBJ2-1 many TRBV7-9 TRBD2 TGTGCCAGCAGCTTAAAGGGAGGAGGACTAGCGGACTCCTACAATGAGCAGTTCTTC CASSLKGGGLADSYNEQFF
TRBJ2-2 many TRBV6-1 NA TGTGCCAGCAGTGCCGGGACATCAACGGTCGCCGGGGAGCTGTTTTTT CASSAGTSTVAGELFF
TRBJ2-1 once TRBV6-6 NA TGTGCCAGCAGTTACTCCAGAGTGAATGAGCAGTTCTTC CASSYSRVNEQFF
TRBJ1-1 NA TRBV6-1 NA TGTGCCAGCAGCACCGGGCCGAACACTGAAGCTTTCTTT CASSTGPNTEAFF
TRBJ1-5 few TRBV20-1 NA TGCAGTGCTAGAGATCCTAAATCGCTTAGCAATCAGCCCCAGCATTTT CSARDPKSLSNQPQHF
TRBJ1-1 many TRBV2 NA TGTGCCAGCAGTGAAGGCCATCTGTTGGAGGAGGAAGCTTTCTTT CASSEGHLLEEEAFF
TRBJ2-7 few TRBV7-7 NA TGTGCTAGCAGCCAAGCGGGCACCTACGAGCAGTACTTC CASSQAGTYEQYF
TRBJ1-2 many TRBV5-1 NA TGCGCCAGCAGCCCATCCCTGAGAGGCTACACCTTC CASSPSLRGYTF